Shown below are 8 T cell receptor beta chains from a single sample sequenced in a study of blood T cell repertoires in COVID-19. Only in-frame clones appear in the TCRdb table, and some are missing; sequencing was by immunoSEQ multiplex PCR. The sample holds roughly 170,000 clones, under 85% seen once. The sample taken for sequencing was peripheral blood. These receptors all stem from a human donor in a cohort sampled during active COVID-19.

DNA for the CDR3: TGTGCCTGGAGCGTAGCCGGGACAGCGAATGAGCAGTTCTTC. Residues: CAWSVAGTANEQFF. The chain links TRBV30 to TRBJ2-1, with 7 bases identical to TRBD1. The CDR3 runs to 14 residues. J was trimmed by 7 bases and V by 3 bases; bases with no gene match: 9. The germline V gene encodes CDR1 GTSNPN and CDR2 SVGIG (reference sequence). The entire variable domain, with the rest obtained from reference TRBV30 and TRBJ2-1, is as follows: SQTIHQWPATLVQPVGSPLSLECTVEGTSNPNLYWYRQAAGRGLQLLFYSVGIGQISSEVPQNLSASRPQDRQFILSSKKLLLSDSGFYLCAWSVAGTANEQFFGPGTRLTVL.

V and J are TRBV5-1 and TRBJ1-6; D is possibly TRBD1 (6 bases). This CDR3 is 14 amino acids long. Deletions cut 2 bases from V and 8 bases from J, with 11 bases between. Germline CDR1 and CDR2: SGHRS and YFSETQ. The CDR3 loop is CASSFRDTDSPLHF. In nucleotides, the CDR3 is TGCGCCAGCAGCTTCCGGGACACTGATTCACCCCTCCACTTT.

The V gene is TRBV9, the J gene TRBJ1-1; D perhaps matches TRBD1 (6 bases). Trimming left V 0 bases short and J 4 bases short, with 10 bases between. The CDR3 runs 14 residues. Germline assignment: CDR1 SGDLS and CDR2 YYNGEE. CDR3 DNA: TGTGCCAGCAGCGTAGGGGGGCTCGGCACTGAAGCTTTCTTT. It specifies CASSVGGLGTEAFF.

There are a few counts of this clone. This chain links TRBV12-5 with TRBJ2-7; the D is unclear. The CDR3 length is 11 residues. Germline CDR1 LGHNT, CDR2 FRNRAP. The CDR3 reads CVQRGSYEQYF. The CDR3 nucleotides read TGTGTCCAGCGAGGCTCCTACGAGCAGTACTTC.

V usage is TRBV18 and J usage is TRBJ1-3, with 10 nucleotides matching TRBD1. CDR3 length: 16 residues. The trim removed 6 bases at V and 2 bases at J, leaving 7 bases unmatched. Germline-derived CDR1 and CDR2 are KGHSH and LQKENI. The DNA of the CDR3 is TGTGCCAGCTCCCTCGGGACAGGGGAAGCTGGAAACACCATATATTTT. Translating gives CASSLGTGEAGNTIYF.

V is TRBV25-1 and J is TRBJ1-5, with TRBD1 identical over 7 bases. Germline CDR1 reads MGHDK; CDR2 reads SYGVNS. The ends lost 8 bases at V and 3 bases at J; junction bases unmatched: 7. This CDR3 is built from 14 residues. This CDR3 is CASGETGANQPQHF. CDR3 in DNA: TGTGCCAGCGGCGAAACAGGGGCCAATCAGCCCCAGCATTTT.

This clone was observed a few times. The rearrangement joins TRBV19 to TRBJ2-7, with TRBD2 matching 9 bases. Germline V CDR1 and CDR2: LNHDA, SQIVND (reference sequence). Trimming removed 5 bases from V and 6 bases from J; junction bases left unmatched: 8. This CDR3 has 14 amino acids. The CDR3 spells CASSPPGLASEQYF. CDR3 DNA sequence: TGTGCCAGTAGTCCGCCGGGACTAGCAAGCGAGCAGTACTTC. Filled out from reference TRBV19 and TRBJ2-7, the complete variable domain reads DGGITQSPKYLFRKEGQNVTLSCEQNLNHDAMYWYRQDPGQGLRLIYYSQIVNDFQKGDIAEGYSVSREKKESFPLTVTSAQKNPTAFYLCASSPPGLASEQYFGPGTRLTVT.

The genes are TRBV9 and TRBJ1-2; no definite D call. There are 14 residues in the CDR3. The V end was cut by 0 bases, the J end by 4 bases, with 10 bases between. Germline CDR1 and CDR2: SGDLS and YYNGEE. The CDR3 region is CASSVVPQPYGYTF. The CDR3 DNA sequence: TGTGCCAGCAGCGTAGTTCCACAGCCCTATGGCTACACCTTC. Based on the CDR3 plus reference TRBV9 and TRBJ1-2, the full variable domain is DSGVTQTPKHLITATGQRVTLRCSPRSGDLSVYWYQQSLDQGLQFLIQYYNGEERAKGNILERFSAQQFPDLHSELNLSSLELGDSALYFCASSVVPQPYGYTFGSGTRLTVV.